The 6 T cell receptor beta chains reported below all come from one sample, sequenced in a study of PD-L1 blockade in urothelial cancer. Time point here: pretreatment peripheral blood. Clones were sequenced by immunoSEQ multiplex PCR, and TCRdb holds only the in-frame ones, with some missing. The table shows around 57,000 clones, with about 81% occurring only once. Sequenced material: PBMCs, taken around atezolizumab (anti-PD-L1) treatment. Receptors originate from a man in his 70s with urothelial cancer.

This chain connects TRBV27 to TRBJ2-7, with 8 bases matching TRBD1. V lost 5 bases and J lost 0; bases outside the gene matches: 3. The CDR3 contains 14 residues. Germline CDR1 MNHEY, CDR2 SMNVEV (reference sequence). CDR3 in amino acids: CASSRQGLSYEQYF. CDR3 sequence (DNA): TGTGCCAGCAGTAGACAGGGGCTCTCCTACGAGCAGTACTTC.

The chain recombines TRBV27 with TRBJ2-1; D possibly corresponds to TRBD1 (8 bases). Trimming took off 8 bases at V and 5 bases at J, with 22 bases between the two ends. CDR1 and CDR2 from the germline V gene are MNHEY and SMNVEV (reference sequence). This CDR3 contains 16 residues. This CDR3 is CASHFQGASGNNEQFF. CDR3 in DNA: TGTGCCAGCCATTTCCAGGGGGCTAGCGGAAACAATGAGCAGTTCTTC.

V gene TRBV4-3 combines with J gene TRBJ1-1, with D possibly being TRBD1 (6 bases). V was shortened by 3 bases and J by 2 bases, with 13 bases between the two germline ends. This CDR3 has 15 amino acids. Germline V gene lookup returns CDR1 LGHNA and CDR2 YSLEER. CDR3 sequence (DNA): TGCGCCAGCAGCCAGGAAGGACAGCTTAACACTGAAGCTTTCTTT. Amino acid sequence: CASSQEGQLNTEAFF.

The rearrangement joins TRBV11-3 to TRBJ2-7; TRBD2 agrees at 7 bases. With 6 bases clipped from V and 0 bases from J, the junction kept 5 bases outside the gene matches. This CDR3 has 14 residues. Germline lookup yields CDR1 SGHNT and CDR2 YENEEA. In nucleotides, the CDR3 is TGTGCCAGCAGTATAGCGGGTAGCTCCTACGAGCAGTACTTC. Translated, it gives CASSIAGSSYEQYF.

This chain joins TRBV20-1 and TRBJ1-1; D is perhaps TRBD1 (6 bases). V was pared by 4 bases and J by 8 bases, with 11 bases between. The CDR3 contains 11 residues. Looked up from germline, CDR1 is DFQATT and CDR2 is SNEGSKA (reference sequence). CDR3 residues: CSANRAAEAFF. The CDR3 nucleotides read TGCAGTGCTAACAGGGCGGCCGAAGCTTTCTTT.

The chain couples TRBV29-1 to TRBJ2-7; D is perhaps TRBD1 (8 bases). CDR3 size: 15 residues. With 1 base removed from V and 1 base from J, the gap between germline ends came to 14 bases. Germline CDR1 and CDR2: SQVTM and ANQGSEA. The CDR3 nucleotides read TGCAGCGTTGAAGGAGGACAGGGAGGGTCCTACGAGCAGTACTTC. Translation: CSVEGGQGGSYEQYF.